This T cell receptor beta chain was obtained from a study of blood T cell repertoires in COVID-19. Recovery meant two consecutive negative NP/OP PCR tests, professional clearance, or resolved symptoms. Assay: immunoSEQ multiplex PCR; the TCRdb copy retains only in-frame clones and omits some. The sample lists approximately 220,000 clones, about 88% occurring once. The sequence was collected from a woman in her twenties or thirties who had recovered from COVID-19. Sequenced input: PBMCs or T cells enriched from blood (not recorded which).

This chain's CDR3 is CASSLGPNYGYTF. For the CDR3, the DNA is TGCGCCAGCAGCTTGGGTCCGAACTATGGCTACACCTTC. This chain uses TRBV5-1 with TRBJ1-2; D unclear. The CDR3 has 13 amino acids. The V gene's germline CDR1 is SGHRS and CDR2 YFSETQ. With 0 bases removed from V and 2 bases from J, the gap between germline ends came to 5 bases.